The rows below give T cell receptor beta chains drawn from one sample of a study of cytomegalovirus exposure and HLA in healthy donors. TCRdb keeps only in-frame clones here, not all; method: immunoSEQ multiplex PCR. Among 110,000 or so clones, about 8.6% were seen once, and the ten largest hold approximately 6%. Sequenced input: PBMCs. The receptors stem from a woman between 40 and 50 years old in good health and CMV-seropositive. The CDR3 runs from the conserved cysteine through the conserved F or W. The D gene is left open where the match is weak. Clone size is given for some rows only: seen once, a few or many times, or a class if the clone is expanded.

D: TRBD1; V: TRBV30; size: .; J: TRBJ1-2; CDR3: CAGTADRGHSGYTF; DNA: TGTGCCGGAACAGCTGACAGGGGGCATAGTGGCTACACCTTC
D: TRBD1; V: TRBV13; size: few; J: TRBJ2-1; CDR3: CASSSFQGAGTYNEQFF; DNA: TGTGCCAGCAGTTCCTTCCAGGGGGCAGGGACCTACAATGAGCAGTTCTTC
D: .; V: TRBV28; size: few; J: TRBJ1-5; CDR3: CASSAGSQRNNQPQHF; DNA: TGTGCCAGCAGCGCAGGGTCCCAAAGAAACAATCAGCCCCAGCATTTT
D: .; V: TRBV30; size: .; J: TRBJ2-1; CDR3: CACPRDGGPTTFGNEQFF; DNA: TGTGCCTGCCCACGAGACGGGGGGCCCACCACCTTTGGCAATGAGCAGTTCTTC
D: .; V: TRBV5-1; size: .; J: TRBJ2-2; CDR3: CARSRGVDGELFF; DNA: TGCGCCAGAAGCCGTGGAGTGGACGGGGAGCTGTTTTTT
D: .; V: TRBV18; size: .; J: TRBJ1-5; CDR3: CASSPDPGKGPQHF; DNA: TGTGCCAGCTCACCCGACCCCGGGAAAGGGCCCCAGCATTTT
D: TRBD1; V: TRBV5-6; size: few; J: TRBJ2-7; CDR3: CASSFMGDRDIEQYF; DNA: TGTGCCAGCAGCTTTATGGGGGACAGGGATATCGAGCAGTACTTC
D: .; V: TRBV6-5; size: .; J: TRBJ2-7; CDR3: CASSRLPTYEQYF; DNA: TGTGCCAGCAGCAGGCTCCCTACCTACGAGCAGTACTTC
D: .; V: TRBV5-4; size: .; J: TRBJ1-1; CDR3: CASSVGHLNTEAFF; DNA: TGTGCCAGCAGCGTGGGACATTTGAACACTGAAGCTTTCTTT
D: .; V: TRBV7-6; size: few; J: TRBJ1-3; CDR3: CASSLVGVPFSGNTIYF; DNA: TGTGCCAGCAGCTTAGTCGGGGTCCCCTTCTCTGGAAACACCATATATTTT
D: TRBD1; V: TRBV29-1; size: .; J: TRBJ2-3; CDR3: CSAAGGQGVTDTQYF; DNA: TGCAGCGCAGCGGGCGGACAGGGGGTTACAGATACGCAGTATTTT
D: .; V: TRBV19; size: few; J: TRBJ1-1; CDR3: CASSIFAGLNTEAFF; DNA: TGTGCCAGTAGTATCTTCGCAGGGCTTAACACTGAAGCTTTCTTT
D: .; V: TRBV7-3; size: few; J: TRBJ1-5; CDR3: CASSLTPDQPQHF; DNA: TGTGCCAGCAGCTTAACGCCAGATCAGCCCCAGCATTTT
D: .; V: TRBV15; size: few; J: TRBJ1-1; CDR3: CATSRPTGNTEAFF; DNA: TGTGCCACCAGCAGACCGACAGGGAACACTGAAGCTTTCTTT
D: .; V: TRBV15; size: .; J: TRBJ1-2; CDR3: CATSRDRLQGFGGYTF; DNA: TGTGCCACCAGCAGAGATCGGCTTCAGGGATTTGGGGGCTACACCTTC
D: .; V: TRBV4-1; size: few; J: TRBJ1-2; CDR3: CASSRREGEGGYTF; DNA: TGCGCCAGCAGCCGTCGGGAGGGGGAGGGTGGCTACACCTTC
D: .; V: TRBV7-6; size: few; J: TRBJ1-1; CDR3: CASSLDSSEYTEAFF; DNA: TGTGCCAGCAGCCTCGACAGCTCCGAGTATACTGAAGCTTTCTTT
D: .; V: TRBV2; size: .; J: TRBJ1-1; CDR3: CASSEAGFRGGAPVTEAFF; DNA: TGTGCCAGCAGTGAAGCGGGATTCCGGGGGGGGGCGCCGGTCACTGAAGCTTTCTTT
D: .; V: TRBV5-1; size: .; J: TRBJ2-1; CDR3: CASSQGPPPTRNEQFF; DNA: TGCGCCAGCAGCCAGGGCCCTCCCCCCACACGGAATGAGCAGTTCTTC
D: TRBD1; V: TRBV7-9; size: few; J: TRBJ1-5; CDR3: CASSFTGGDSNQPQHF; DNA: TGTGCCAGCAGCTTTACAGGGGGGGATAGCAATCAGCCCCAGCATTTT
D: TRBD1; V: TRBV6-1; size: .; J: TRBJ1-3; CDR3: CASSERDSSSGNTIYF; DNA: TGTGCCAGCAGTGAAAGGGACAGCAGCTCTGGAAACACCATATATTTT
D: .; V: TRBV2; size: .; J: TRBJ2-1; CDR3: CASKESTWDNEQFF; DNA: TGTGCCAGCAAGGAGTCTACTTGGGACAATGAGCAGTTCTTC
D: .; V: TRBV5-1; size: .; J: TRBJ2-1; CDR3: CASSSSLGNEQFF; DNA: TGCGCCAGCAGCTCGAGCCTCGGGAATGAGCAGTTCTTC
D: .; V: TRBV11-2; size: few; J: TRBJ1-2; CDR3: CASSLAGDANYGYTF; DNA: TGTGCCAGCAGCTTGGCAGGGGATGCTAACTATGGCTACACCTTC
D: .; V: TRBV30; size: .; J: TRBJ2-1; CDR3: CAWSTPTGYNEQFF; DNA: TGTGCCTGGAGTACCCCTACCGGGTACAATGAGCAGTTCTTC
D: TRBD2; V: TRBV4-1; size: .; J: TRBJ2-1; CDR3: CASSLIAGMNNEQFF; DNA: TGCGCCAGCAGCCTCATAGCGGGGATGAACAATGAGCAGTTCTTC
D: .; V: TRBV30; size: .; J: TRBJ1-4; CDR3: CAWSTGIAGGEKLFF; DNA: TGTGCCTGGAGTACGGGGATTGCAGGAGGAGAAAAACTGTTTTTT
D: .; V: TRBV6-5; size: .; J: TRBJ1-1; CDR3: CASSSETAKAFF; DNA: TGTGCCAGCAGCTCCGAGACAGCTAAAGCTTTCTTT
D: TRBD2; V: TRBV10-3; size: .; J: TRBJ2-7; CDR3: CAISGRGSYEQYF; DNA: TGTGCCATCAGTGGGCGCGGGAGCTACGAGCAGTACTTC
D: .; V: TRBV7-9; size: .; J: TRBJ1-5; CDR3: CASSSGTLYRNQPQHF; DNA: TGTGCCAGCAGCTCAGGCACTCTTTACCGCAATCAGCCCCAGCATTTT
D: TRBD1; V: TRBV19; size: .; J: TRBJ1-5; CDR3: CASSISTGEQPQHF; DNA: TGTGCCAGTAGTATCTCTACAGGGGAGCAGCCCCAGCATTTT
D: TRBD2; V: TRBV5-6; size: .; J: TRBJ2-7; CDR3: CASSVVGLAGGPGQYF; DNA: TGTGCCAGCAGCGTGGTGGGCCTAGCGGGGGGACCCGGGCAGTACTTC
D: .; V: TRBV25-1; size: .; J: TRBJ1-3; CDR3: CASSGRGSGNTIYF; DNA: TGTGCCAGCAGCGGCCGGGGCTCTGGAAACACCATATATTTT
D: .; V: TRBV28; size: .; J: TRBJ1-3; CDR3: CASSPNRAGNTIYF; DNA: TGTGCCAGCAGTCCGAACAGGGCTGGAAACACCATATATTTT
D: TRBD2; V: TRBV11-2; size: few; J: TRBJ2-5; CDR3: CASSLDLEIAGRQETQYF; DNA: TGTGCCAGCAGCTTAGATCTGGAGATAGCGGGGCGCCAAGAGACCCAGTACTTC
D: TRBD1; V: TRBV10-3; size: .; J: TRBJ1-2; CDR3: CAISDLGQGDYGYTF; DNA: TGTGCCATCAGTGACCTAGGACAGGGGGACTATGGCTACACCTTC
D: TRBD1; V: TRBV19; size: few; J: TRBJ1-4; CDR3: CASTHGTGEKLFF; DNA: TGTGCCAGTACCCATGGGACAGGGGAAAAACTGTTTTTT
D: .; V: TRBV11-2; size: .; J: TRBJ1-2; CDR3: CASSSRGAGYTF; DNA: TGTGCCAGCAGCTCCAGGGGAGCTGGCTACACCTTC
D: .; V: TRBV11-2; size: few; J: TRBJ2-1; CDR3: CASSLGGGHYNEQFF; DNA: TGTGCCAGCAGCTTGGGCGGGGGCCACTACAATGAGCAGTTCTTC
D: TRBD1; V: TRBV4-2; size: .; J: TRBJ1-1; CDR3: CASSPGQGVGTEAFF; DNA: TGTGCCAGCAGCCCGGGACAGGGGGTAGGAACTGAAGCTTTCTTT
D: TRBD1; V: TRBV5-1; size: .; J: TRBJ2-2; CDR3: CASSTGTGATGELFF; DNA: TGCGCCAGCAGCACCGGGACAGGGGCCACCGGGGAGCTGTTTTTT
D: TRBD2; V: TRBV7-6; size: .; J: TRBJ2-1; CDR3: CASSLVGGGSSYNEQFF; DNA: TGTGCCAGCAGCTTAGTTGGCGGGGGGTCCTCCTACAATGAGCAGTTCTTC